Listed below are T cell receptor beta chains from one sample, sequenced in a study of T cells in Graves' hyperthyroidism and ophthalmopathy. TCRdb itself ran the multiplex PCR reads through MiXCR, one entry per CDR3 protein. This table has roughly 700,000 distinct CDR3 sequences, roughly 17% appearing once. The sequenced material came from blood. These receptors were collected from a man aged 45-65 years with Graves' hyperthyroidism. Each CDR3 is given with its conserved first and last residue. The order of the fields is D gene, J gene, V gene, clone size, CDR3 protein, CDR3 DNA. D genes are given only for firm matches. Expanded clones are given a class, and other clones once, few, many or no size at all.

d_call: NA; j_call: TRBJ1-4; v_call: TRBV19; clone_size: many; cdr3_aa: CASRIGDREEKLFF; cdr3_nt: TGTGCCAGTAGAATCGGGGACCGGGAAGAAAAACTGTTTTTT
d_call: TRBD2; j_call: TRBJ2-1; v_call: TRBV19; clone_size: few; cdr3_aa: CASKWGAGVGYNEQFF; cdr3_nt: TGTGCCAGTAAATGGGGAGCGGGAGTCGGCTACAATGAGCAGTTCTTC
d_call: NA; j_call: TRBJ2-2; v_call: TRBV6-1; clone_size: few; cdr3_aa: CASRSGRSLNTGELFF; cdr3_nt: TGTGCCAGCAGGAGTGGGAGATCTTTGAACACCGGGGAGCTGTTTTTT
d_call: NA; j_call: TRBJ2-2; v_call: TRBV7-2; clone_size: many; cdr3_aa: CASSLLSGYGELFF; cdr3_nt: TGTGCCAGCAGCTTACTTAGTGGTTACGGGGAGCTGTTTTTT
d_call: NA; j_call: TRBJ1-6; v_call: TRBV5-5; clone_size: many; cdr3_aa: CASSHTRTRSPLHF; cdr3_nt: TGTGCCAGCAGCCATACCAGGACCCGATCACCCCTCCACTTT
d_call: NA; j_call: TRBJ1-2; v_call: TRBV2; clone_size: NA; cdr3_aa: CASSERTVLGGYTF; cdr3_nt: TGTGCCAGCAGTGAACGGACAGTTTTAGGTGGCTACACCTTC
d_call: TRBD1; j_call: TRBJ2-7; v_call: TRBV6-5; clone_size: NA; cdr3_aa: CASSYPSRGQYEQYF; cdr3_nt: TGTGCCAGCAGTTATCCCTCGAGGGGGCAGTACGAGCAGTACTTC
d_call: NA; j_call: TRBJ2-3; v_call: TRBV4-1; clone_size: few; cdr3_aa: CASSLSGHTDTQYF; cdr3_nt: TGCGCCAGCAGCCTTAGCGGCCACACAGATACGCAGTATTTT
d_call: TRBD2; j_call: TRBJ2-7; v_call: TRBV28; clone_size: many; cdr3_aa: CASSSQRDYEQYF; cdr3_nt: TGTGCCAGCAGTTCCCAGCGGGACTACGAGCAGTACTTC
d_call: TRBD2; j_call: TRBJ2-7; v_call: TRBV5-1; clone_size: many; cdr3_aa: CASSLVSSGDYEQYF; cdr3_nt: TGCGCCAGCAGCTTGGTGTCTAGCGGGGACTACGAGCAGTACTTC
d_call: NA; j_call: TRBJ2-5; v_call: TRBV28; clone_size: many; cdr3_aa: CASSTTVNQETQYF; cdr3_nt: TGTGCCAGCAGCACCACAGTAAACCAAGAGACCCAGTACTTC
d_call: NA; j_call: TRBJ1-3; v_call: TRBV7-9; clone_size: few; cdr3_aa: CASSRLVRAGNTIYF; cdr3_nt: TGTGCCAGCAGCCGTCTGGTGAGGGCTGGAAACACCATATATTTT
d_call: NA; j_call: TRBJ1-1; v_call: TRBV9; clone_size: NA; cdr3_aa: CASSVDPGEGTEAFF; cdr3_nt: TGTGCCAGCAGCGTAGATCCGGGAGAGGGGACTGAAGCTTTCTTT
d_call: NA; j_call: TRBJ1-1; v_call: TRBV12-3/TRBV12-4; clone_size: once; cdr3_aa: CASSLGRTDRNTEAFF; cdr3_nt: TGTGCCAGCAGCCTGGGCCGGACTGACAGGAACACTGAAGCTTTCTTT
d_call: TRBD1; j_call: TRBJ2-1; v_call: TRBV6-1; clone_size: many; cdr3_aa: CASSEIGQGGSYNEQFF; cdr3_nt: TGTGCCAGCAGTGAAATTGGACAGGGGGGTTCCTACAATGAGCAGTTCTTC
d_call: TRBD1; j_call: TRBJ2-7; v_call: TRBV19; clone_size: NA; cdr3_aa: CASKKTGDIGYEQYF; cdr3_nt: TGTGCCAGTAAAAAGACAGGGGATATTGGGTACGAGCAGTACTTC
d_call: NA; j_call: TRBJ2-3; v_call: TRBV7-8; clone_size: few; cdr3_aa: CASSSGGGSSTDTQYF; cdr3_nt: TGTGCCAGCAGCTCCGGCGGCGGGTCTAGCACAGATACGCAGTATTTT
d_call: TRBD1; j_call: TRBJ1-2; v_call: TRBV5-4; clone_size: NA; cdr3_aa: CASRVGPSQQGAKDYGYTF; cdr3_nt: TGTGCCAGCAGGGTTGGGCCCTCTCAACAGGGGGCGAAGGACTATGGCTACACCTTC
d_call: NA; j_call: TRBJ2-2; v_call: TRBV5-8; clone_size: NA; cdr3_aa: CASSSGVANTGELFF; cdr3_nt: TGTGCCAGCAGCTCTGGGGTCGCGAACACCGGGGAGCTGTTTTTT
d_call: TRBD2; j_call: TRBJ2-1; v_call: TRBV11-3; clone_size: many; cdr3_aa: CASSVLAGGFNEQFF; cdr3_nt: TGTGCCAGCAGCGTATTAGCGGGAGGGTTCAATGAGCAGTTCTTC
d_call: NA; j_call: TRBJ2-1; v_call: TRBV30; clone_size: many; cdr3_aa: CAWEGVGYNEQFF; cdr3_nt: TGTGCCTGGGAGGGGGTGGGATACAATGAGCAGTTCTTC
d_call: NA; j_call: TRBJ2-5; v_call: TRBV7-2; clone_size: many; cdr3_aa: CASSRSIQETQYF; cdr3_nt: TGTGCCAGCAGCCGTTCCATACAAGAGACCCAGTACTTC
d_call: TRBD1; j_call: TRBJ1-5; v_call: TRBV19; clone_size: few; cdr3_aa: CASSTWDRELNQPQHF; cdr3_nt: TGTGCCAGTAGTACCTGGGACAGGGAGCTCAATCAGCCCCAGCATTTT
d_call: NA; j_call: TRBJ1-1; v_call: TRBV6-5; clone_size: few; cdr3_aa: CASSWLQGSNTEAFF; cdr3_nt: TGTGCCAGCAGTTGGCTACAGGGAAGTAACACTGAAGCTTTCTTT
d_call: NA; j_call: TRBJ2-1; v_call: TRBV24-1; clone_size: NA; cdr3_aa: CATSDSGLTYNEQFF; cdr3_nt: TGTGCCACCAGTGATTCCGGGCTGACCTACAATGAGCAGTTCTTC
d_call: NA; j_call: TRBJ2-2; v_call: TRBV11-2; clone_size: few; cdr3_aa: CASSWTAGTGELFF; cdr3_nt: TGTGCCAGCAGCTGGACAGCGGGTACCGGGGAGCTGTTTTTT
d_call: NA; j_call: TRBJ2-5; v_call: TRBV10-3; clone_size: many; cdr3_aa: CAIRDSARVETQYF; cdr3_nt: TGTGCCATCAGGGACTCCGCCAGGGTAGAGACCCAGTACTTC
d_call: TRBD1; j_call: TRBJ2-7; v_call: TRBV28; clone_size: NA; cdr3_aa: CASSSSGTGSGEQYF; cdr3_nt: TGTGCCAGCAGTTCCTCCGGGACAGGGTCAGGCGAGCAGTACTTC
d_call: NA; j_call: TRBJ1-3; v_call: TRBV10-3; clone_size: many; cdr3_aa: CAIREDRSGNTIYF; cdr3_nt: TGTGCCATCAGAGAGGACAGATCTGGAAACACCATATATTTT
d_call: TRBD1; j_call: TRBJ1-1; v_call: TRBV7-3; clone_size: many; cdr3_aa: CASSVTGERYTEAFF; cdr3_nt: TGTGCCAGCAGCGTCACAGGGGAGAGGTACACTGAAGCTTTCTTT
d_call: NA; j_call: TRBJ2-1; v_call: TRBV28; clone_size: many; cdr3_aa: CASSLLGRWAEQFF; cdr3_nt: TGTGCCAGCAGTTTGTTGGGAAGGTGGGCTGAGCAGTTCTTC
d_call: TRBD2; j_call: TRBJ2-7; v_call: TRBV7-9; clone_size: many; cdr3_aa: CASSLIPAGPYEQYF; cdr3_nt: TGTGCCAGCAGCCTAATACCAGCGGGGCCCTACGAGCAGTACTTC
d_call: TRBD2; j_call: TRBJ2-1; v_call: TRBV7-3; clone_size: many; cdr3_aa: CASSLLAGDYNEQFF; cdr3_nt: TGTGCCAGCAGCCTACTAGCGGGAGATTACAATGAGCAGTTCTTC
d_call: NA; j_call: TRBJ1-1; v_call: TRBV3-1; clone_size: NA; cdr3_aa: CASSQVTEGCTEAFF; cdr3_nt: TGTGCCAGCAGCCAAGTGACTGAGGGCTGCACTGAAGCTTTCTTT
d_call: TRBD2; j_call: TRBJ2-2; v_call: TRBV7-3; clone_size: many; cdr3_aa: CASSDLPAGDTGELFF; cdr3_nt: TGTGCCAGCAGCGACCTCCCAGCGGGAGATACCGGGGAGCTGTTTTTT
d_call: NA; j_call: TRBJ2-2; v_call: TRBV7-3; clone_size: many; cdr3_aa: CASSLMGRANTGELFF; cdr3_nt: TGTGCCAGCAGCTTAATGGGCAGGGCGAACACCGGGGAGCTGTTTTTT
d_call: NA; j_call: TRBJ2-1; v_call: TRBV29-1; clone_size: NA; cdr3_aa: CSVEAEVDEQFF; cdr3_nt: TGCAGCGTTGAAGCTGAGGTGGATGAGCAGTTCTTC
d_call: NA; j_call: TRBJ2-3; v_call: TRBV4-1; clone_size: NA; cdr3_aa: CASSLGGGTSTDTQYF; cdr3_nt: TGCGCCAGCAGCCTTGGTGGGGGAACTAGCACAGATACGCAGTATTTT
d_call: TRBD1; j_call: TRBJ2-7; v_call: TRBV12-3/TRBV12-4; clone_size: NA; cdr3_aa: CASSWTGLYEQYF; cdr3_nt: TGTGCCAGCAGTTGGACAGGTTTGTACGAGCAGTACTTC
d_call: NA; j_call: TRBJ2-1; v_call: TRBV6-1; clone_size: many; cdr3_aa: CASSEAPASYGRDNEQFF; cdr3_nt: TGTGCCAGCAGTGAAGCGCCGGCTAGTTATGGGCGGGATAATGAGCAGTTCTTC
d_call: NA; j_call: TRBJ1-6; v_call: TRBV27; clone_size: many; cdr3_aa: CASKREGLAALHF; cdr3_nt: TGTGCCAGCAAAAGGGAGGGGTTGGCGGCCCTCCACTTT
d_call: NA; j_call: TRBJ2-7; v_call: TRBV20-1; clone_size: NA; cdr3_aa: CSASGDRSYEQYF; cdr3_nt: TGCAGTGCTAGCGGCGACAGGTCCTACGAGCAGTACTTC
d_call: NA; j_call: TRBJ2-1; v_call: TRBV25-1; clone_size: few; cdr3_aa: CASRPDLIDEQFF; cdr3_nt: TGTGCCAGCAGACCCGACCTGATCGATGAGCAGTTCTTC
d_call: NA; j_call: TRBJ2-2; v_call: TRBV6-5; clone_size: few; cdr3_aa: CASSYSSSVTGELFF; cdr3_nt: TGTGCCAGCAGTTACTCGAGTTCGGTTACCGGGGAGCTGTTTTTT
d_call: TRBD2; j_call: TRBJ2-3; v_call: TRBV30; clone_size: NA; cdr3_aa: CAWGRAGARADTQYF; cdr3_nt: TGTGCCTGGGGCCGGGCGGGAGCGAGGGCAGATACGCAGTATTTT
d_call: NA; j_call: TRBJ2-7; v_call: TRBV18; clone_size: few; cdr3_aa: CASSKTASIYEQYF; cdr3_nt: TGTGCCAGCTCCAAGACAGCTTCGATCTACGAGCAGTACTTC
d_call: NA; j_call: TRBJ2-5; v_call: TRBV3-1; clone_size: NA; cdr3_aa: CASSQDLGRETQYF; cdr3_nt: TGTGCCAGCAGCCAAGACTTGGGGAGGGAGACCCAGTACTTC
d_call: NA; j_call: TRBJ2-2; v_call: TRBV12-5; clone_size: NA; cdr3_aa: CASAGAVTGELFF; cdr3_nt: TGTGCTAGTGCAGGGGCGGTCACCGGGGAGCTGTTTTTT
d_call: NA; j_call: TRBJ2-7; v_call: TRBV20-1; clone_size: many; cdr3_aa: CSARGRLYEQYF; cdr3_nt: TGCAGTGCTAGGGGACGGCTCTACGAGCAGTACTTC
d_call: NA; j_call: TRBJ2-7; v_call: TRBV6-5; clone_size: few; cdr3_aa: CASSYTGGIEQYF; cdr3_nt: TGTGCCAGCAGTTACACGGGGGGCATCGAGCAGTACTTC
d_call: NA; j_call: TRBJ1-2; v_call: TRBV20-1; clone_size: few; cdr3_aa: CSAPRGDTYGYTF; cdr3_nt: TGCAGTGCCCCGAGGGGGGACACATATGGCTACACCTTC
d_call: NA; j_call: TRBJ2-7; v_call: TRBV27; clone_size: many; cdr3_aa: CASSFNGRTFYEQYF; cdr3_nt: TGTGCCAGCAGTTTTAACGGCAGAACCTTCTACGAGCAGTACTTC
d_call: TRBD1; j_call: TRBJ1-2; v_call: TRBV29-1; clone_size: NA; cdr3_aa: CSVERDRGISGYTF; cdr3_nt: TGCAGCGTTGAAAGGGACAGGGGCATTTCGGGCTACACCTTC
d_call: NA; j_call: TRBJ2-5; v_call: TRBV24-1; clone_size: many; cdr3_aa: CATRDPVMGTQYF; cdr3_nt: TGTGCCACTAGGGACCCGGTGATGGGGACCCAGTACTTC
d_call: NA; j_call: TRBJ2-5; v_call: TRBV2; clone_size: many; cdr3_aa: CASRDTKETQYF; cdr3_nt: TGTGCCAGCAGAGACACCAAAGAGACCCAGTACTTC
d_call: NA; j_call: TRBJ2-1; v_call: TRBV12-3/TRBV12-4; clone_size: many; cdr3_aa: CASSLIGFHNEQFF; cdr3_nt: TGTGCCAGCAGTTTAATCGGGTTTCACAATGAGCAGTTCTTC
d_call: NA; j_call: TRBJ1-5; v_call: TRBV20-1; clone_size: NA; cdr3_aa: CSARGNPGPYRGNQPQHF; cdr3_nt: TGCAGTGCTAGAGGTAATCCAGGTCCATATCGGGGCAATCAGCCCCAGCATTTT
d_call: NA; j_call: TRBJ1-1; v_call: TRBV18; clone_size: many; cdr3_aa: CASSAVRHMNTEAFF; cdr3_nt: TGTGCCAGCTCAGCCGTCCGACACATGAACACTGAAGCTTTCTTT
d_call: NA; j_call: TRBJ2-7; v_call: TRBV19; clone_size: many; cdr3_aa: CASSIQAGTGSYEQYF; cdr3_nt: TGTGCCAGTAGTATTCAAGCCGGGACGGGCTCCTACGAGCAGTACTTC
d_call: NA; j_call: TRBJ2-7; v_call: TRBV18; clone_size: many; cdr3_aa: CASSPAGAKREQYF; cdr3_nt: TGTGCCAGCTCACCGGCAGGGGCCAAGAGGGAGCAGTACTTC